A single sample is the source of the 18 T cell receptor beta chains below, sequenced in a study of blood T cell repertoires in COVID-19. The assay was immunoSEQ multiplex PCR, and TCRdb's table has in-frame clones only and misses some. The sample carries 300,000 to 400,000 clones, about 90% recorded once. Material for sequencing was peripheral blood. The receptors were sampled from an older woman with COVID-19, enrolled during active disease.

The chain joins TRBV27 to TRBJ2-3, with a weak D call TRBD1 (5 bases). CDR1 is MNHEY and CDR2 is SMNVEV in the germline V gene (reference sequence). Deletions cut 3 bases from V and 8 bases from J, with 18 bases between. The CDR3 spans 15 residues. CDR3 protein: CASSLVSKGVGTQYF. CDR3 DNA: TGTGCCAGCAGTTTGGTGTCCAAAGGGGTGGGTACGCAGTATTTT.

The chain combines TRBV7-8 with TRBJ2-3; tentatively, D is TRBD1 (6 bases). The CDR3 length is 15 residues. The V and J ends lost 0 bases and 2 bases respectively, with 9 bases between them. The germline CDR1 and CDR2 sequences are SGHVS and FQNEAQ. CDR3: CASSLAGAYTDTQYF. The CDR3 nucleotides read TGTGCCAGCAGCTTAGCGGGGGCCTACACAGATACGCAGTATTTT.

The chain joins TRBV5-1 to TRBJ1-1; perhaps TRBD1 as D (6 bases). V lost 4 bases to trimming and J lost 1 base, with 11 bases between them. Germline lookup yields CDR1 SGHRS and CDR2 YFSETQ. The CDR3 extends over 14 amino acids. This CDR3 is CASSAYRANTEAFF. The CDR3 DNA reads as TGCGCCAGCAGCGCATACAGGGCGAACACTGAAGCTTTCTTT.

This clone was counted only a few times. This chain links TRBV4-1 with TRBJ1-4; a weak D match, TRBD1 (5 bases). There are 13 residues in the CDR3. Germline lookup yields CDR1 MGHRA and CDR2 YSYEKL. V shed 8 bases and J shed 2 bases, with 9 bases lying between them. DNA for the CDR3: TGCGCCAGCTCAACAGGCACTAATGAAAAACTGTTTTTT. As protein: CASSTGTNEKLFF.

This sequence joins TRBV30 and TRBJ2-5, with 8 positions matching TRBD1. The CDR3 runs to 14 residues. V lost 4 bases and J lost 4; bases outside the gene matches: 8. CDR1 is GTSNPN, CDR2 SVGIG, per germline (reference sequence). CDR3 region: CAWMPGQVGETQYF. The CDR3 DNA sequence: TGTGCCTGGATGCCGGGACAGGTGGGAGAGACCCAGTACTTC.

The chain joins TRBV6-6 to TRBJ1-1; TRBD1 is a possible D gene (6 bases). The CDR3 runs to 13 residues. V lost 8 bases and J 1 base, leaving 11 bases between the germline ends. CDR1 is MNHNY, CDR2 SVGAGI, per germline (reference sequence). For the CDR3, the DNA is TGTGCCAGCCGGAGGACAGCGAACACTGAAGCTTTCTTT. This sequence encodes CASRRTANTEAFF.

The chain carries TRBV5-1 and TRBJ1-5; 9 nucleotides agree with TRBD1. The CDR3 length is 14 residues. V shed 4 bases and J 4 bases; nucleotides not matched to a gene: 3. The germline CDR1 and CDR2 sequences are SGHRS and YFSETQ. The CDR3 nucleotides read TGCGCCAGCAGCACCGGGACAGGGAATCAGCCCCAGCATTTT. This codes for CASSTGTGNQPQHF.

This clone was recorded once. This chain connects TRBV21-1 to TRBJ1-3; the table assigns TRBD1, which was not confirmed against the DNA. TRBV21-1 is listed as a pseudogene. This CDR3 has 17 amino acids. CDR3 bases: TGTGCCAGCAAGAACTCAGCACAGGGGGCAAGCGAAAACACCATATATTTT. It codes for CASKNSAQGASENTIYF.

The chain uses TRBV5-1 and TRBJ2-3, with unresolved D. Germline-derived CDR1 and CDR2 are SGHRS and YFSETQ. CDR3 length: 15 residues. The V and J ends lost 0 bases and 4 bases respectively, with 12 bases between them. In nucleotides, the CDR3 is TGCGCCAGCAGCTTGGCCGACCCCAGGTCAGATACGCAGTATTTT. Residues: CASSLADPRSDTQYF. The full variable domain, rest sourced from reference TRBV5-1 and TRBJ2-3, is KAGVTQTPRYLIKTRGQQVTLSCSPISGHRSVSWYQQTPGQGLQFLFEYFSETQRNKGNFPGRFSGRQFSNSRSEMNVSTLELGDSALYLCASSLADPRSDTQYFGPGTRLTVL.

In its sample, this clone was seen a few times. The rearrangement uses TRBV3-1 (or the pseudogene TRBV3-2) and TRBJ2-5, with a weak D call TRBD2 (5 bases). V dropped 8 bases and J dropped 8 bases, with 21 bases sitting between them. CDR3 length equals 14 residues. Germline values: CDR1 LGHDT, CDR2 YNNKEL (reference sequence). This chain's CDR3 is CASLQTLTASTQYF. The DNA for the CDR3 is TGTGCCAGCTTGCAGACTTTGACGGCTAGCACCCAGTACTTC.

The chain has TRBV7-9 and TRBJ1-4; 9 positions match TRBD1. V shed 4 bases, J shed 1 base, and the junction held 13 bases outside the gene matches. This CDR3 comprises 19 residues. Germline V CDR1 and CDR2: SEHNR, FQNEAQ (reference sequence). This chain's CDR3 is CASSSWDREGFGTNEKLFF. The CDR3 DNA sequence: TGTGCCAGCAGCTCCTGGGACAGGGAAGGATTTGGAACTAATGAAAAACTGTTTTTT.

The rearrangement links TRBV9 to TRBJ2-1, with 12 bases aligning to TRBD1. The V segment lost 0 bases and the J segment 7 bases; nucleotides outside the gene matches: 5. The germline V gene has CDR1 SGDLS and CDR2 YYNGEE. The CDR3 consists of 16 residues. CDR3 in amino acids: CASSVAGTGGLNEQFF. CDR3 bases: TGTGCCAGCAGCGTAGCTGGGACAGGGGGCTTGAATGAGCAGTTCTTC.

J is TRBJ1-3 and V is TRBV9, with a tentative D call TRBD1 (6 bases). Trimming cost V 3 bases and J 2 bases, with 18 bases left between them. Germline values: CDR1 SGDLS, CDR2 YYNGEE. This CDR3 spans 17 amino acids. The CDR3 DNA reads TGTGCCAGCAGCGGTCCTTTGCTGACAGGACCTGGAAACACCATATATTTT. Its translation: CASSGPLLTGPGNTIYF.

In this sample, this clone turned up once. The rearrangement uses TRBV12-3 or TRBV12-4 and TRBJ1-5, with D possibly TRBD1 on 6 matching bases. V gave up 4 bases and J gave up 14 bases, with 12 bases separating them. This CDR3 region has 11 residues. The CDR3 is CASSSQGPEHF. The CDR3 DNA follows: TGTGCCAGCAGTTCTCAGGGGCCAGAGCATTTT.

V gene TRBV18 combines with J gene TRBJ1-2; 9 bases line up with TRBD1. The CDR3 has 16 residues. The V gene's germline CDR1 is KGHSH and CDR2 LQKENI. Trimming removed 3 bases from V and 7 bases from J; junction bases left unmatched: 12. The DNA for the CDR3 is TGTGCCAGCTCACCCCAACAGGGACAGGGTGGGGCTGGCTACACCTTC. It encodes CASSPQQGQGGAGYTF.

The chain couples TRBV27 to TRBJ1-5; TRBD1 might be the D (6 bases). Germline CDR1 MNHEY, CDR2 SMNVEV (reference sequence). Trimming took off 5 bases at V and 5 bases at J, with 10 bases between the two ends. The CDR3 covers 13 residues. The CDR3 region has the DNA TGTGCCAGCAGTCAGGGGTTGGATCAGCCCCAGCATTTT. Protein product: CASSQGLDQPQHF.

This clone was seen a single time. The chain has TRBV19 and TRBJ1-1, with TRBD1 as a possible D gene (5 bases). The CDR3 is 14 amino acids. The V end was cut by 4 bases, the J end by 5 bases, with 14 bases between. Germline assignment: CDR1 LNHDA and CDR2 SQIVND (reference sequence). The CDR3: CASSRAGHGTEAFF. The CDR3 nucleotides are TGTGCCAGTAGTAGGGCAGGGCACGGGACTGAAGCTTTCTTT.

There are a few counts of this clone. The V call is TRBV3-1 (or the pseudogene TRBV3-2), the J call TRBJ2-7; D is ambiguous. Trimming left V 0 bases short and J 7 bases short, with 13 bases between. Germline loops: CDR1 LGHDT, CDR2 YNNKEL (reference sequence). The CDR3 runs to 14 residues. CDR3 sequence (DNA): TGTGCCAGCAGCCAAGATGCCACCTACCGAGAGCAGTACTTC. As protein: CASSQDATYREQYF.